This section outlines one T cell receptor beta chain sequence together with its context. The data were obtained in a study of T cells in Graves' hyperthyroidism and ophthalmopathy. Overall study: Peripheral blood sampling occurred at initial diagnosis, before any treatment.

The source material, RNA transcripts, was used to amplify TCR beta CDR3 regions. Initially, a first-round RT-PCR of the TCR CDR3 employed the HTBI primer set. TCRdb analysed the multiplex PCR reads with MiXCR anew, one entry per CDR3 protein. This sample carries about 600,000 distinct CDR3 sequences, around 14% of them seen once, and the ten largest clones take roughly 6.9%. The sequence came from a woman younger than 35 with Graves' ophthalmopathy. Material: blood.

CDR3 region: CASSLGYRVYDNQPQHF. In DNA, the CDR3 is TGTGCCAGCAGTTTGGGGTATAGGGTCTATGACAATCAGCCCCAGCATTTT. The V call is TRBV6-1, the J call TRBJ1-5; unclear D gene. This CDR3 has 17 residues. V was pared by 5 bases and J by 3 bases, with 20 bases between. Germline V CDR1 and CDR2: MNHNS, SASEGT.